This T cell receptor beta chain was identified in a study of Ad26.COV2.S vaccination and SARS-CoV-2 variants. Using immunoSEQ multiplex PCR, the repertoire was profiled, and TCRdb retains in-frame clones only, with some absent. Seen here are 350,000 to 500,000 clones, 75% to 95% observed once, and the top ten hold 12%. Specified treatment: around 19 received Ad26.COV2.S at low or high dose, single or two shots; roughly five received placebo; per-sample allocation not given. Samples came from day 63 after the first vaccine or placebo injection. A Boston adult aged 18-55 years was the donor. Germline V CDR1 and CDR2: MNHEY, SVGEGT. V dropped 6 bases and J dropped 6 bases, with 15 bases sitting between them. CDR3 length equals 15 residues.

Sample: peripheral blood, taken in a trial of Ad26.COV2.S vaccine versus placebo. This receptor was identified in a person aged 18-65 years who received the Ad26.COV2.S COVID-19 vaccine or a placebo. This sequence joins TRBV6-2 or TRBV6-3 and TRBJ1-6; D is undetermined. This CDR3 reads CASSHSEDPNSPLHF. CDR3 DNA sequence: TGTGCCAGCAGCCACAGTGAGGACCCTAATTCACCCCTCCACTTT.